This section outlines one TCR beta chain sequence together with its context. Its antigen remains unidentified. Both 60 Vbeta primers and 13 Jbeta primers went into the PCR. Assay: immunoSEQ multiplex PCR; the TCRdb copy retains only in-frame clones and omits some. The sample carries around 150,000 clones, 70% to 85% recorded once. This sample is drawn from a study of cytomegalovirus exposure and HLA in healthy donors. Study-wide results and limits: Later analysis demonstrated an association between a missense DCLRE1C variant and TCR beta V- and J-gene trimming. The authors confirmed in vitro that a few CMV-associated chains were specific for CMV antigens.

Looked up from germline, CDR1 is SGHAT and CDR2 is FQNNGV. This CDR3 is built from 17 residues. The V and J ends lost 4 bases and 3 bases, in that order; junction bases with no gene match: 10. The chain carries TRBV11-2 and TRBJ2-1; TRBD2 matches 9 bases. The specimen was PBMCs. The source of this sequence is a male donor in good health and CMV-seronegative. CDR3 bases: TGTGCCAGCAGCTCGACCCGGGAGACTAGCGGCTACAATGAGCAGTTCTTC. This sequence encodes CASSSTRETSGYNEQFF.